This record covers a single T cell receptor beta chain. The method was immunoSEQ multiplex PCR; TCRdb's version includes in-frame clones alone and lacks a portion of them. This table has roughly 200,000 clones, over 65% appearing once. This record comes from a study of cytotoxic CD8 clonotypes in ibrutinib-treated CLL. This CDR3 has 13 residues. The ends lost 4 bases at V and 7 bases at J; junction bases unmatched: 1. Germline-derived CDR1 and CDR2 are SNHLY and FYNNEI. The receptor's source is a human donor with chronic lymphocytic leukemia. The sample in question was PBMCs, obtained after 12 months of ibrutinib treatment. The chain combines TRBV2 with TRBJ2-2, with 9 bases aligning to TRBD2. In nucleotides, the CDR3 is TGTGCCAGCAGTGGACTAGCGGTCGGGGAGCTGTTTTTT. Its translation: CASSGLAVGELFF.